The 13 T cell receptor beta chains below all came from one sample that was sequenced in a study of cytomegalovirus exposure and HLA in healthy donors. The PCR contained 60 Vbeta and 13 Jbeta primers. Data came from immunoSEQ multiplex PCR; TCRdb stores just in-frame clones and leaves some out. In the table there are roughly 120,000 clones, around 80% of which are singletons. Specimen: PBMCs. Source of these receptors: a man aged 45 to 65 in good health and CMV-seronegative.

V gene TRBV4-3 combines with J gene TRBJ1-6; tentatively, D is TRBD1 (5 bases). V lost 1 base and J 5 bases, leaving 9 bases between the germline ends. Germline loops: CDR1 LGHNA, CDR2 YSLEER. The CDR3 consists of 15 residues. CDR3 protein: CASSQAGGDNSPLHF. DNA for the CDR3: TGCGCCAGCAGCCAAGCCGGGGGAGATAATTCACCCCTCCACTTT.

The chain couples TRBV27 to TRBJ1-4; tentative D call: TRBD1 (5 bases). The V end was cut by 8 bases, the J end by 6 bases, with 19 bases between. CDR3 size: 15 residues. The germline CDR1 and CDR2 sequences are MNHEY and SMNVEV (reference sequence). CDR3 DNA sequence: TGTGCCAGCCGCTTTAGATGGGGGGAGGATGAAAAACTGTTTTTT. It is translated as CASRFRWGEDEKLFF.

In its sample, this clone was seen a few times. V and J are TRBV6-4 and TRBJ2-2; 9 nucleotides align to TRBD2. Looked up from germline, CDR1 is MRHNA and CDR2 is SNTAGT. V lost 4 bases to trimming and J lost 4 bases; unmatched junction nucleotides: 4. The CDR3 totals 15 residues. CDR3 coding DNA: TGTGCCAGCAGTGGTTCTAGCGGGGCCACCGGGGAGCTGTTTTTT. It yields the protein CASSGSSGATGELFF.

V is TRBV4-3 and J is TRBJ1-1, with D perhaps matching TRBD1 (5 bases). Germline V gene sequence: CDR1 LGHNA, CDR2 YSLEER. This CDR3 comprises 14 residues. With 0 bases removed from V and 8 bases from J, the gap between germline ends came to 13 bases. CDR3 coding DNA: TGCGCCAGCAGCCAAGAACTGACAGCTGGAGAAGCTTTCTTT. Its protein product is CASSQELTAGEAFF.

The V gene is TRBV6-5, the J gene TRBJ2-1; TRBD2 is a possible D gene (5 bases). Trimming left V 6 bases short and J 6 bases short, with 15 bases between. The CDR3 contains 14 residues. Germline V gives CDR1 MNHEY, CDR2 SVGAGI. CDR3 DNA: TGTGCCAGCAGCCTTGCTAGCCCAACCAATGAGCAGTTCTTC. Translating gives CASSLASPTNEQFF.

Comment on this clone: The same CDR3 also results from other DNA sequences found in this sample. This rearrangement joins TRBV7-3 to TRBJ1-1; D unresolved. Per the germline V gene, CDR1 is SGHTA and CDR2 is FQGTGA. The CDR3 is 13 amino acids. The V end lost 1 base, the J end lost 2 bases, and 5 bases lay between the germline ends. The CDR3 bases are TGTGCCAGCAGCTTAAACAGAAACACTGAAGCTTTCTTT. It encodes CASSLNRNTEAFF.

V is TRBV6-1 and J is TRBJ2-5, with TRBD2 identical over 10 bases. In germline, CDR1 is MNHNS, CDR2 SASEGT. The CDR3 loop spans 14 amino acids. V dropped 6 bases and J dropped 1; count of bases not matched to a gene: 2. CDR3 DNA sequence: TGTGCCAGCAGCCCTAGCGGGAGCCAAGAGACCCAGTACTTC. This encodes CASSPSGSQETQYF.

The chain carries TRBV4-2 and TRBJ2-1, with 9 bases matching TRBD1. There are 14 residues in the CDR3. J lost 9 bases, V lost 2 bases, and 5 bases had no gene match. The germline CDR1 and CDR2 sequences are LGHNA and YNFKEQ. The CDR3 DNA reads as TGTGCCAGCAGCCAACCGGGACAGGGTACTGAGCAGTTCTTC. It is translated as CASSQPGQGTEQFF.

This clone has a single count. The chain uses TRBV6-1 and TRBJ2-7; 8 positions agree with TRBD1. The CDR3 is 13 residues long. V was clipped by 6 bases and J by 4 bases; unmatched bases: 5. Germline V gene sequence: CDR1 MNHNS, CDR2 SASEGT. CDR3 DNA: TGTGCCAGCAGGTGGACAGGGACGTACGAGCAGTACTTC. It specifies CASRWTGTYEQYF.

There are a few counts of this clone. The chain is built from TRBV5-4 and TRBJ1-5; D is possibly TRBD1 (5 bases). The CDR3 spans 13 residues. V was cut by 0 bases and J by 6 bases, with 7 bases left in between. Germline V lookup: CDR1 SGHNT, CDR2 YYREEE (reference sequence). The CDR3 DNA reads TGTGCCAGCAGCTTGGGGCAGGGTCAGCCCCAGCATTTT. It encodes CASSLGQGQPQHF.

Comment on this clone: A junction boundary mismatches the germline segment, possibly from a read error. V gene TRBV9 combines with J gene TRBJ2-3, with 8 positions matching TRBD2. CDR3 length: 16 amino acids. The germline V gene encodes CDR1 SGDLS and CDR2 YYNGEE. The CDR3 here is CARSVGAGGYTDTQYF. The DNA of the CDR3 is TGTGCCCGCAGCGTTGGGGCGGGAGGATACACAGATACGCAGTATTTT.

This clone was recorded only once. This chain uses TRBV7-9 with TRBJ1-6; 8 nucleotides line up with TRBD1. Germline V gene data show CDR1 as SEHNR and CDR2 as FQNEAQ (reference sequence). The V gene end was trimmed by 5 bases and the J gene end by 5 bases; junction bases not matched to a gene: 5. CDR3 length: 15 amino acids. CDR3 sequence (DNA): TGTGCCAGCAGCGCGACAGGGGTAGATAATTCACCCCTCCACTTT. As protein: CASSATGVDNSPLHF.

This chain uses TRBV19 with TRBJ2-3; 7 bases are shared with TRBD2. Trimming took 0 bases from V and 2 from J; bases not matched to a gene: 5. Germline lookup yields CDR1 LNHDA and CDR2 SQIVND (reference sequence). The CDR3 is 16 amino acids. The CDR3 DNA is TGTGCCAGTAGTATAGATAGGGACTATATCACAGATACGCAGTATTTT. Residues: CASSIDRDYITDTQYF. Looking up the rest from reference TRBV19 and TRBJ2-3 gives the full variable domain: DGGITQSPKYLFRKEGQNVTLSCEQNLNHDAMYWYRQDPGQGLRLIYYSQIVNDFQKGDIAEGYSVSREKKESFPLTVTSAQKNPTAFYLCASSIDRDYITDTQYFGPGTRLTVL.